The clone carrying this T cell receptor (beta chain) was seen more than once but under ten times. Its antigen remains unknown. TCR beta libraries were prepared from cDNA with unique molecular identifiers. TCRdb redid the calling of the PCR reads with MiXCR, one entry per CDR3 protein. The table shows more than 450,000 distinct CDR3 sequences, with roughly 47% occurring only once. The data belong to a study of post-analysis software for immune sequencing data. As for the study in general: Several disease courses (relapsing-remitting, secondary progressive and progressive-relapsing) of multiple sclerosis were included.

This CDR3 comprises 16 residues. CDR1 and CDR2 (germline): SGDLS, YYNGEE. V gave up 4 bases and J gave up 1 base; unmatched junction bases: 6. General study findings and limits: The study found significantly lower normalized Chao1 diversity in multiple sclerosis patients than in controls. When patients were compared with controls, 5 or 6 TRBV segments were more frequent, TRBV5-6, TRBV5-1 and TRBV20-1 among them.

The sequence was collected from a girl aged 10 to 17 with multiple sclerosis. The rearrangement links TRBV9 to TRBJ2-3, with 10 positions matching TRBD2. The sequenced sample consisted of blood. The CDR3 sequence is CASSHLAGDGTDTQYF. The CDR3 DNA reads TGTGCCAGCAGCCACCTAGCGGGGGACGGCACAGATACGCAGTATTTT.